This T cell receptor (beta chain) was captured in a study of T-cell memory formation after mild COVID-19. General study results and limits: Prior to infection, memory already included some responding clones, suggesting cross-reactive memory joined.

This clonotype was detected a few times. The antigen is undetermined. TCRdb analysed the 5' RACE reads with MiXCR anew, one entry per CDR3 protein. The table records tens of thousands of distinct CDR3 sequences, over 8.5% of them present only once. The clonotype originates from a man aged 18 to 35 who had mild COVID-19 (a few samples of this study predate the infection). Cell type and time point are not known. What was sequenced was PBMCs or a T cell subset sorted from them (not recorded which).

The CDR3 sequence is CASSDGRGRPGANVLTF. As DNA, the CDR3 is TGCGCCAGCAGTGATGGGCGGGGGCGGCCCGGGGCCAACGTCCTGACTTTC. The rearrangement joins TRBV10-2 to TRBJ2-6, with D tentatively TRBD2 (7 bases). Germline lookup yields CDR1 WSHSY and CDR2 SAAADI. The V gene lost 3 bases and the J gene lost 4 bases, with 16 bases spanning the gap. The CDR3 has 17 amino acids.